Each of the 18 T cell receptor beta chains below was sequenced from the same sample in a study of T cells after posttransplantation cyclophosphamide (dated by TCRdb to 2016 to 2018). The protocol used for the library was the immunoSEQ multiplex PCR assay. Held by TCRdb, this immuneACCESS table contains in-frame sequences only and omits some clones. Under half of the omission traces to an unresolved V gene where checked; the cause of the rest is unknown. Present in this sample are 11,000 to 15,000 clones, around 74% of which were seen just once. Clones ranked in the top ten supply under 1.5% of the sample. Material: memory CD4+ T cells sorted from PBMCs. The receptors originated from a man in his forties or fifties.

This clone was picked up a small number of times. The V call is TRBV6-1, the J call TRBJ2-1; a possible D gene is TRBD1 (6 bases). V was trimmed by 8 bases and J by 2 bases, leaving 7 bases between them. Per germline, CDR1 MNHNS and CDR2 SASEGT. The CDR3 covers 12 residues. In DNA, the CDR3 is TGTGCCAGCGGGGACACCTACAATGAGCAGTTCTTC. This codes for CASGDTYNEQFF.

The V and J genes are TRBV18 and TRBJ1-5; weak D call: TRBD1 (5 bases). The CDR3 sequence is 14 residues long. V was pared by 3 bases and J by 3 bases, with 9 bases between. Germline V lookup: CDR1 KGHSH, CDR2 LQKENI. The CDR3 spells CASSPQGNNQPQHF. CDR3 bases: TGTGCCAGCTCACCTCAGGGTAACAATCAGCCCCAGCATTTT.

The rearrangement joins TRBV6-5 to TRBJ2-7; no firm D call. V lost 5 bases and J 3 bases, leaving 11 bases between the germline ends. This CDR3 is 13 amino acids long. The germline CDR1 and CDR2 sequences are MNHEY and SVGAGI. Here the CDR3 DNA reads TGTGCCAGCAGTGAGAACGGTTTCTACGAGCAGTACTTC. Protein: CASSENGFYEQYF.

CDR3 amino acids: CASSFHSEQFF. DNA of the CDR3: TGTGCCAGCAGTTTCCATTCTGAGCAGTTCTTC. The chain links TRBV7-9 to TRBJ2-1; D is ambiguous. V was shortened by 6 bases and J by 9 bases, with 9 bases between the two germline ends. Germline CDR1 and CDR2: SEHNR and FQNEAQ (reference sequence). The length of the CDR3 is 11 residues. Full variable domain (rest looked up from reference TRBV7-9 and TRBJ2-1): DTGVSQNPRHKITKRGQNVTFRCDPISEHNRLYWYRQTLGQGPEFLTYFQNEAQLEKSRLLSDRFSAERPKGSFSTLEIQRTEQGDSAMYLCASSFHSEQFFGPGTRLTVL.

This clone is a singleton in its sample. This chain connects TRBV18 to TRBJ1-3; D uncertain. This CDR3 region has 14 residues. The V gene's germline CDR1 is KGHSH and CDR2 LQKENI. V was cut by 0 bases and J by 9 bases, with 12 bases left in between. In DNA form, the CDR3 reads TGTGCCAGCTCACCACCTTCTGTTCGGGGCACCATATATTTT. It translates to CASSPPSVRGTIYF.

The rearrangement links TRBV28 to TRBJ1-4, with D possibly matching TRBD1 (6 bases). The CDR3 length is 16 residues. Germline values: CDR1 MDHEN, CDR2 SYDVKM. V was clipped by 6 bases and J by 7 bases, with 21 bases between them. CDR3 coding DNA: TGTGCCAGCAGCTCTCATCATACAGGGTCTCGTGAAAAACTGTTTTTT. Protein product: CASSSHHTGSREKLFF.

J is TRBJ2-1 and V is TRBV7-6; D remains ambiguous. V was shortened by 0 bases and J by 10 bases, with 10 bases between the two germline ends. This CDR3 is 13 amino acids long. Germline V gene sequence: CDR1 SGHVS, CDR2 FNYEAQ. The CDR3 loop is CASSLALAAEQFF. The CDR3, as DNA: TGTGCCAGCAGCTTAGCGCTGGCGGCGGAGCAGTTCTTC.

The chain joins TRBV5-6 to TRBJ2-7; 9 positions agree with TRBD1. V trimming: 4 bases; J trimming: 2 bases; junction bases outside the gene matches: 7. The CDR3 spans 15 residues. Germline CDR1 is SGHDT and CDR2 is YYEEEE. CDR3 nucleotides: TGTGCCAGCAGCCCATTGGGGACAGGGACCTACGAGCAGTACTTC. This codes for CASSPLGTGTYEQYF.

The chain joins TRBV5-1 to TRBJ2-7; 9 bases match TRBD1. The CDR3 covers 12 residues. Trimming removed 7 bases from V and 5 bases from J; junction bases left unmatched: 4. Germline CDR1 reads SGHRS; CDR2 reads YFSETQ. The CDR3 spells CASHRGPNEQYF. The DNA of the CDR3 is TGCGCCAGCCACAGGGGGCCCAACGAGCAGTACTTC.

The chain recombines TRBV4-1 with TRBJ2-3, with TRBD1 as a possible D gene (6 bases). This CDR3 has 15 amino acids. V lost 2 bases and J lost 1, with 10 bases in between. Germline V gene lookup returns CDR1 MGHRA and CDR2 YSYEKL. The CDR3 here is CASSQRTVGTDTQYF. The CDR3 DNA reads TGCGCCAGCAGCCAACGGACAGTGGGCACAGATACGCAGTATTTT.

The V call is TRBV5-6, the J call TRBJ2-5; D gene unclear. The V end lost 1 base, the J end lost 2 bases, and 15 bases lay between the germline ends. The CDR3 length is 16 residues. CDR1 SGHDT and CDR2 YYEEEE come from the germline V gene. The CDR3 DNA reads TGTGCCAGCAGCTTGTTCCGGCAGACTCAGCAAGAGACCCAGTACTTC. Translated: CASSLFRQTQQETQYF. The full variable domain, its missing parts supplied by reference TRBV5-6 and TRBJ2-5, is DAGVTQSPTHLIKTRGQQVTLRCSPKSGHDTVSWYQQALGQGPQFIFQYYEEEERQRGNFPDRFSGHQFPNYSSELNVNALLLGDSALYLCASSLFRQTQQETQYFGPGTRLLVL.

The chain employs TRBV6-1 and TRBJ2-1; 10 positions match TRBD1. The CDR3 loop spans 14 amino acids. The J segment lost 12 bases and the V segment lost 6 bases, leaving 11 bases of the junction unmatched. The germline CDR1 and CDR2 sequences are MNHNS and SASEGT. CDR3 sequence: CASRPGQGLKVQFF. CDR3 DNA: TGTGCCAGCAGGCCGGGACAGGGGTTAAAGGTGCAGTTCTTC.

This clone was detected only a few times. The chain links TRBV7-2 to TRBJ1-4; a possible D gene is TRBD1 (5 bases). The CDR3 extends over 13 amino acids. V lost 1 base to trimming and J lost 8 bases, with 8 bases between them. Germline-derived CDR1 and CDR2 are SGHTA and FQGNSA. CDR3 sequence: CASSLGRGEKLFF. CDR3 in DNA: TGTGCCAGCAGCTTAGGGCGGGGGGAAAAACTGTTTTTT. Full variable domain (outside the CDR3, taken from reference TRBV7-2 and TRBJ1-4): GAGVSQSPSNKVTEKGKDVELRCDPISGHTALYWYRQSLGQGLEFLIYFQGNSAPDKSGLPSDRFSAERTGGSVSTLTIQRTQQEDSAVYLCASSLGRGEKLFFGSGTQLSVL.

The chain has TRBV27 and TRBJ2-1; 8 bases are shared with TRBD1. The CDR3 extends over 12 amino acids. V shed 5 bases, J shed 15 bases, and the junction held 9 bases outside the gene matches. Germline V gives CDR1 MNHEY, CDR2 SMNVEV (reference sequence). The CDR3 loop reads CASSPPQGEVFF. CDR3 DNA: TGTGCCAGCAGTCCGCCACAGGGGGAGGTGTTCTTC.

The chain employs TRBV7-9 and TRBJ2-2; D gene uncertain. There are 14 residues in the CDR3. Trimming took off 1 base at V and 4 bases at J, with 7 bases between the two ends. Germline lookup yields CDR1 SEHNR and CDR2 FQNEAQ (reference sequence). The CDR3 spells CASSLEPGTGELFF. In nucleotides, the CDR3 is TGTGCCAGCAGCTTAGAGCCTGGCACCGGGGAGCTGTTTTTT. Full variable domain (outside the CDR3, taken from reference TRBV7-9 and TRBJ2-2): DTGVSQNPRHKITKRGQNVTFRCDPISEHNRLYWYRQTLGQGPEFLTYFQNEAQLEKSRLLSDRFSAERPKGSFSTLEIQRTEQGDSAMYLCASSLEPGTGELFFGEGSRLTVL.

This clone was seen just once. The V gene is TRBV30, the J gene TRBJ1-6; D gene uncertain. Per germline, CDR1 GTSNPN and CDR2 SVGIG (reference sequence). The CDR3 is made up of 16 amino acids. Trimming removed 3 bases from V and 4 bases from J, with 16 bases in between. The CDR3 DNA reads as TGTGCCTGGAGCCCGTTGGGCGTCGCATATAATTCACCCCTCCACTTT. Translated: CAWSPLGVAYNSPLHF.

J is TRBJ2-3 and V is TRBV6-5, with D maybe TRBD2 (5 bases). This CDR3 region has 14 residues. Trimming cost V 2 bases and J 5 bases, with 11 bases left between them. The germline V gene encodes CDR1 MNHEY and CDR2 SVGAGI. The CDR3 DNA sequence: TGTGCCAGCAGTTACGTCGGGGTGGGAGATACGCAGTATTTT. This translates into CASSYVGVGDTQYF.

The V and J genes are TRBV10-3 and TRBJ2-7; 9 bases map to TRBD2. This CDR3 is built from 14 residues. With V trimmed by 10 bases and J by 5 bases, 12 bases remained unmatched. CDR1 ENHRY and CDR2 SYGVKD come from the germline V gene. The CDR3 is CASGRGNNRDEQYF. CDR3 nucleotide sequence: TGTGCCAGCGGGAGGGGCAATAACCGGGACGAGCAGTACTTC.